The 10 T cell receptor beta chains listed next were all sequenced from one sample in a study of cytomegalovirus exposure and HLA in healthy donors. This PCR relied on a set of 60 Vbeta primers and 13 Jbeta primers. Sequencing used immunoSEQ multiplex PCR; TCRdb keeps in-frame clones, though not all of them. Seen here are about 68,000 clones, about 81% observed once, and the top ten hold 6.5%. Material for sequencing was PBMCs. These receptors all come from a human donor in good health.

This clone has a handful of counts. The J gene is TRBJ2-5, the V gene TRBV5-4, with D uncertain. CDR3 length: 13 residues. The germline V gene has CDR1 SGHNT and CDR2 YYREEE (reference sequence). The V gene lost 0 bases and the J gene lost 5 bases, with 8 bases spanning the gap. This CDR3 is CASSLDLRETQYF. CDR3 nucleotide sequence: TGTGCCAGCAGCTTGGATCTGAGGGAGACCCAGTACTTC.

This sequence joins TRBV28 and TRBJ2-5, with 9 bases lining up with TRBD2. V was pared by 2 bases and J by 4 bases, with 11 bases of the junction left unmatched. This CDR3 contains 17 residues. CDR1 is MDHEN and CDR2 is SYDVKM in the germline V gene. CDR3 coding DNA: TGTGCCAGCAGTTTAGCTCGGTGGCGGGGGGGCATAGAGACCCAGTACTTC. Protein product: CASSLARWRGGIETQYF.

The chain joins TRBV5-6 to TRBJ2-7, with 9 bases that match TRBD2. V gave up 2 bases and J gave up 4 bases; unmatched junction bases: 7. CDR1 is SGHDT, CDR2 YYEEEE, per germline. The CDR3 sequence is 15 residues long. The CDR3 region is CASSFGGGAVYEQYF. In DNA form, the CDR3 reads TGTGCCAGCAGCTTTGGCGGGGGGGCCGTTTACGAGCAGTACTTC.

The gene calls are TRBV6-1 and TRBJ2-2, with D possibly TRBD2 on 6 matching bases. The CDR3 extends over 13 amino acids. Trimming shortened V by 11 bases and J by 5 bases, and 15 bases separated the two germline ends. CDR1 and CDR2 from the germline V gene are MNHNS and SASEGT. The DNA for the CDR3 is TGTGCCTGTCTGCGGGGATATACCGGGGAGCTGTTTTTT. As protein: CACLRGYTGELFF.

The gene calls are TRBV28 and TRBJ2-3; unclear D gene. CDR1 is MDHEN and CDR2 is SYDVKM in the germline V gene. The CDR3 covers 15 residues. V was cut by 5 bases and J by 6 bases, with 18 bases left in between. As DNA, the CDR3 is TGTGCCAGCAGTGGATCCTGGGCCTCGCCCGATACGCAGTATTTT. Translated: CASSGSWASPDTQYF.

This sequence joins TRBV6-5 and TRBJ1-5, with D uncertain. Germline CDR1 and CDR2: MNHEY and SVGAGI. V was clipped by 8 bases and J by 6 bases, with 14 bases between them. The CDR3 is 13 amino acids. The CDR3 spells CASGELIGQPQHF. The CDR3 region has the DNA TGTGCCAGCGGAGAGTTAATCGGTCAGCCCCAGCATTTT.

The chain links TRBV7-3 to TRBJ1-2; D is ambiguous. The V gene lost 1 base and the J gene lost 4 bases, with 16 bases spanning the gap. The CDR3 is made up of 16 amino acids. Per germline, CDR1 SGHTA and CDR2 FQGTGA. The CDR3 DNA reads as TGTGCCAGCAGCTTAAAGCCCCTAGACCCCGGCTATGGCTACACCTTC. Protein: CASSLKPLDPGYGYTF.

The chain employs TRBV6-1 and TRBJ2-3, with 8 bases aligning to TRBD1. This CDR3 contains 17 residues. Unmatched junction bases numbered 16, after V lost 4 bases and J lost 7 bases. In germline, CDR1 is MNHNS, CDR2 SASEGT. CDR3 nucleotide sequence: TGTGCCAGCAGTGGCGGAATAGGGCAGGGGGCGGGAAATACGCAGTATTTT. Its translation: CASSGGIGQGAGNTQYF.

The chain carries TRBV7-6 and TRBJ1-4; D not resolved. Germline V gene data show CDR1 as SGHVS and CDR2 as FNYEAQ. CDR3 size: 15 residues. The germline V and J ends were trimmed by 3 bases and 0 bases, with 8 bases remaining between them. Here the CDR3 DNA reads TGTGCCAGCAGCTTTGCCCCTACAACTAATGAAAAACTGTTTTTT. This encodes CASSFAPTTNEKLFF.

The rearrangement joins TRBV27 to TRBJ1-6; D is perhaps TRBD1 (6 bases). Trimming took off 8 bases at V and 4 bases at J, with 6 bases between the two ends. The CDR3 is 12 residues long. CDR1 MNHEY and CDR2 SMNVEV come from the germline V gene (reference sequence). CDR3 coding DNA: TGTGCCAGCGGACAGTATAATTCACCCCTCCACTTT. This gives the protein CASGQYNSPLHF.